This T cell receptor (beta chain) was captured in a study of blood T cell repertoires in COVID-19. Study context: COVID-19 samples from acute and convalescent phases originated in the United States, Italy and Spain. Nucleic acid was either cDNA or gDNA, and it came from T cells, B-cell-depleted T cells, or PBMCs.

J lost 4 bases, V lost 4 bases, and 4 bases had no gene match. The germline gives CDR1 SGHNT, CDR2 YYREEE (reference sequence). The CDR3 has 14 amino acids. Clones were sequenced by immunoSEQ multiplex PCR, and TCRdb holds only the in-frame ones, with some missing. The sample lists some 350,000 clones, around 84% occurring once. This TCR was recovered from a human donor in a cohort sampled during active COVID-19. Material for sequencing was peripheral blood. The chain is built from TRBV5-4 and TRBJ1-2; 10 bases are shared with TRBD1. This CDR3 is CASSPGQGIYGYTF. The CDR3 bases are TGTGCCAGCAGCCCGGGACAGGGGATCTATGGCTACACCTTC.